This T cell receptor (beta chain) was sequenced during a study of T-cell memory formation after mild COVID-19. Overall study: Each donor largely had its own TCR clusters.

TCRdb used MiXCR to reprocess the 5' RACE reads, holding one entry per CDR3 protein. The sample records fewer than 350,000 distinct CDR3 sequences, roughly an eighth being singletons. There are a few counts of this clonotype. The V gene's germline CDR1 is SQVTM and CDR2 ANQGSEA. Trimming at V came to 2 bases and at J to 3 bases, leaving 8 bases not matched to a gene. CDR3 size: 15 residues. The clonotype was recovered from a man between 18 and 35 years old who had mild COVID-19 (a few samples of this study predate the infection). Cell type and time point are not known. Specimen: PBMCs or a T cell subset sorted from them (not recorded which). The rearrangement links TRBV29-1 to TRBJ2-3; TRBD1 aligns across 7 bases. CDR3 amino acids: CSVELGQEITDTQYF. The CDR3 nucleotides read TGCAGCGTTGAACTAGGACAGGAGATAACAGATACGCAGTATTTT.